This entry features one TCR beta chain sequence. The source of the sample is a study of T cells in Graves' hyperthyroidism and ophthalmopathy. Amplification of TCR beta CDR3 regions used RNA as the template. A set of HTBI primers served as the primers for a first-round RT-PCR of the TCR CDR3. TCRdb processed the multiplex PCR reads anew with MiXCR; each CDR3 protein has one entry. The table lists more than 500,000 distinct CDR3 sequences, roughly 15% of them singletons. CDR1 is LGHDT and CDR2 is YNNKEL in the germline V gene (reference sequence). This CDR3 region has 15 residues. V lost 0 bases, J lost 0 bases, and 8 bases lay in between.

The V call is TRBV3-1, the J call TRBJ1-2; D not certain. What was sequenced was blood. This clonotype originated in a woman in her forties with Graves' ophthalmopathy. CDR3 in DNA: TGTGCCAGCAGCCAAGATCCGGCAGCTAACTATGGCTACACCTTC. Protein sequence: CASSQDPAANYGYTF.